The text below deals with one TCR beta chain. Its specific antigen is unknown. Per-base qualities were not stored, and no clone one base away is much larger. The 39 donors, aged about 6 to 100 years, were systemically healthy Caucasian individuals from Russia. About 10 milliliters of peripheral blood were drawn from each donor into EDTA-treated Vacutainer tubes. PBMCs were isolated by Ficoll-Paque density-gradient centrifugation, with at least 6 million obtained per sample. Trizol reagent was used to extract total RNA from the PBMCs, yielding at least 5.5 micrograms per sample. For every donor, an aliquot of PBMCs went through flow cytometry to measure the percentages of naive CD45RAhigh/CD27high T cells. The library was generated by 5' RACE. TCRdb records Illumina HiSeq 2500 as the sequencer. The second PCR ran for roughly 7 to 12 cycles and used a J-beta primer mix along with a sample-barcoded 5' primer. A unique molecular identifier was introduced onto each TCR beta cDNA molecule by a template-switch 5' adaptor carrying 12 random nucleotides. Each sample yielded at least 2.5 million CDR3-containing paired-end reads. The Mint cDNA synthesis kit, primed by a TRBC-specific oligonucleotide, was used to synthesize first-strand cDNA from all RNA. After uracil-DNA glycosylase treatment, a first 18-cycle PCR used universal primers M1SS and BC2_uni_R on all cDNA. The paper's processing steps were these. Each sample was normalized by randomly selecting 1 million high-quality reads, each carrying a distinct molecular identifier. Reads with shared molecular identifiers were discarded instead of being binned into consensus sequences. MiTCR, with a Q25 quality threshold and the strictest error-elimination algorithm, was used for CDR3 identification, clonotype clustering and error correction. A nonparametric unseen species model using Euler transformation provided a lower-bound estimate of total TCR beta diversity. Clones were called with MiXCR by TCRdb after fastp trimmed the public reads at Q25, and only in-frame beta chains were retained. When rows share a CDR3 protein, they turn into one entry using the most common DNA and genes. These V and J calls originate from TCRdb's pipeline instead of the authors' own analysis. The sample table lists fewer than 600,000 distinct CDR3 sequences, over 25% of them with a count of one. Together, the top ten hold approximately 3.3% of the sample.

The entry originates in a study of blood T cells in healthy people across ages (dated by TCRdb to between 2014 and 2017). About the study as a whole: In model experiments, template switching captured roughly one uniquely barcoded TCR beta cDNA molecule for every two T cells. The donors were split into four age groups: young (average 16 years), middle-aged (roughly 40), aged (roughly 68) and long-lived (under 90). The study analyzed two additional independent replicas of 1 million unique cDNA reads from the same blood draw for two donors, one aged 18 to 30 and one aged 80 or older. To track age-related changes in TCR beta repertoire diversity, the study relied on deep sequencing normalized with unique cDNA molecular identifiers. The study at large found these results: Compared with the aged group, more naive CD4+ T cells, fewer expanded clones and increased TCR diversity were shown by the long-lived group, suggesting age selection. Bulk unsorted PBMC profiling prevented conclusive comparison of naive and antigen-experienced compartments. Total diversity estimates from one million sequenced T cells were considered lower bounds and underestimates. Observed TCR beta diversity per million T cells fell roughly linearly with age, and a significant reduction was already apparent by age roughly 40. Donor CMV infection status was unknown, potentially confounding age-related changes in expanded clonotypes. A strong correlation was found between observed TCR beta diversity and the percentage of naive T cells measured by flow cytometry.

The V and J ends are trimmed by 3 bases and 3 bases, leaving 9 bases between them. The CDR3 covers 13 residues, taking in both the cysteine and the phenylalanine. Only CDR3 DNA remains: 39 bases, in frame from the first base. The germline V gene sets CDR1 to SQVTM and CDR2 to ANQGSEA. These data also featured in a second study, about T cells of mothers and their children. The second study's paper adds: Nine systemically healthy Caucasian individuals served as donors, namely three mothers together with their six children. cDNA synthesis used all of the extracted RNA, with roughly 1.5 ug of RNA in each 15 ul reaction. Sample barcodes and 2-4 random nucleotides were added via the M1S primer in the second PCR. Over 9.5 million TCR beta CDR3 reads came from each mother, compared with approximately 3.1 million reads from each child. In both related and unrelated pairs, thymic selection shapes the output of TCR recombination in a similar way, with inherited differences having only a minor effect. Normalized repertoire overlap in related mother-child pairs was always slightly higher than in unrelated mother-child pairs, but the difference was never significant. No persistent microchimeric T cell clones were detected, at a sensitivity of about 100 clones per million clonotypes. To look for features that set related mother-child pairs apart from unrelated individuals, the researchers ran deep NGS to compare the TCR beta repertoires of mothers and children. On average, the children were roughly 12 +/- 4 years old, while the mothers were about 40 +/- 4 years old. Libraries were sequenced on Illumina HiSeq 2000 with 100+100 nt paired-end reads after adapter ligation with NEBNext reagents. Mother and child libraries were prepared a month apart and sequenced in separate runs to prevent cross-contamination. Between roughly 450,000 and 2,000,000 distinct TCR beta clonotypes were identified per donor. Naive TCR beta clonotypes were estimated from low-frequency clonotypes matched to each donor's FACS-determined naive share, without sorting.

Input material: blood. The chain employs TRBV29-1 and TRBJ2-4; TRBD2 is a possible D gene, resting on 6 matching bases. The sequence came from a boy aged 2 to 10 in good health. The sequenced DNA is TGCAGCGTTGATGAGGGAGGCAAAAACATTCAGTACTTC. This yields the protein CSVDEGGKNIQYF.